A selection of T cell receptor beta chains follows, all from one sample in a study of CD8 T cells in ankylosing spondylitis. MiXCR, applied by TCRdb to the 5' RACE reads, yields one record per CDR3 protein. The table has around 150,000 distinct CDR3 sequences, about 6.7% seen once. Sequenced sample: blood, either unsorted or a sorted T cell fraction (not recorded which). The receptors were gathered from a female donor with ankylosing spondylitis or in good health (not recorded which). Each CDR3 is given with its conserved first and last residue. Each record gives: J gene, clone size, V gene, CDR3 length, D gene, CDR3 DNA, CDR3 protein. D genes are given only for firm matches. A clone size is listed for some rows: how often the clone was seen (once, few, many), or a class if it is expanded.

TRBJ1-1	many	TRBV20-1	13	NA	TGCAGTGCTAGGTCGACGGTGAACACTGAAGCTTTCTTT	CSARSTVNTEAFF
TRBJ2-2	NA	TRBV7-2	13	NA	TGTGCCAGCAGCGCAACCCGATCCGGGGAGCTGTTTTTT	CASSATRSGELFF
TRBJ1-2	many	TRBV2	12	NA	TGTGCCAGCAGTGAGACCAACTATGGCTACACCTTC	CASSETNYGYTF
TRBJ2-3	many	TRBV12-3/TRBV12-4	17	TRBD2	TGTGCCAGCAGTTTCCGGTCTAGCGGGGTACATACAGATACGCAGTATTTT	CASSFRSSGVHTDTQYF
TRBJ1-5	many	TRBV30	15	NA	TGTGCCTGGAGTACCGGGACTAACAGAGGTCAGCCCCAGCATTTT	CAWSTGTNRGQPQHF
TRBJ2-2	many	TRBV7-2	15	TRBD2	TGTGCCAGCAGCTTAGCGGCGGGGGGAACCGGGGAGCTGTTTTTT	CASSLAAGGTGELFF
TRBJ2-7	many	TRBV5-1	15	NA	TGCGCCAGCAGCTTGTTGGGGCAGGGATCCTACGAGCAGTACTTC	CASSLLGQGSYEQYF
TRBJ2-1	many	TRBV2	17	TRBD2	TGTGCCAGCAGTTTCCGTGCCGGGACTAGCAGCTACAATGAGCAGTTCTTC	CASSFRAGTSSYNEQFF
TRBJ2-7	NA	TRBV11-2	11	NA	TGTGCCAGCAGCTTAGGCGAGGGGCAGTACTTC	CASSLGEGQYF
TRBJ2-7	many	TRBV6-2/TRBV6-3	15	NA	TGTGCCAGCAGTTCTTCACAGACGGGGTCCTACGAGCAGTACTTC	CASSSSQTGSYEQYF
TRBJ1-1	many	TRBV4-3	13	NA	TGCGCCAGCAGCCAAGGGTTTTCCGCGGGGGCTTTCTTT	CASSQGFSAGAFF
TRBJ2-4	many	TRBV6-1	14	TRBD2	TGTGCCAGCAGCCCCCGTAGCGGGGGAGACATTCAGTACTTC	CASSPRSGGDIQYF
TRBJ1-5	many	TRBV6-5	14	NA	TGTGCCAGCAGTTCGGGGGTGATCGGTCAGCCCCAGCATTTT	CASSSGVIGQPQHF
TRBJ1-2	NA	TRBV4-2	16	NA	TGTGCCAGCAGCCCCCATGGTTCCGAAACTAACTATGGCTACACCTTC	CASSPHGSETNYGYTF
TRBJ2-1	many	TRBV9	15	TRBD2	TGTGCCAGCAGCGTTAGCGGGGGCCCTAACAATGAGCAGTTCTTC	CASSVSGGPNNEQFF
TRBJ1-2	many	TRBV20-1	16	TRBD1	TGCAGTGCTAGAGGGCGGGGGACAGGGGGTAAAGATGGCTACACCTTC	CSARGRGTGGKDGYTF
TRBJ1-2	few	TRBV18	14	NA	TGTGCCAGCTCACCACCCCTCAGGGCTTATGGCTACACCTTC	CASSPPLRAYGYTF
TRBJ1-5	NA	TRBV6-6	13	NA	TGTGCCAGCACGGGGCGGCTCAATCAGCCCCAGCATTTT	CASTGRLNQPQHF
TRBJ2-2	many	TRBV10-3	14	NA	TGTGCCAGCGCGGAGACAGGGAACACCGGGGAGCTGTTTTTT	CASAETGNTGELFF
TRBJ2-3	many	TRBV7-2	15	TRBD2	TGTGCCAGCAGCGCGGGACTAGCGGGGGCAGATACGCAGTATTTT	CASSAGLAGADTQYF
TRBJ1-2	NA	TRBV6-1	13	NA	TGTGCCAGCAGGACGACAGGCCTAGGGGGCTACACCTTC	CASRTTGLGGYTF
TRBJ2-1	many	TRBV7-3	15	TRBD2	TGTGCCAGCAGCCTAGGGACTAGCGGGGGTTCTGAGCAGTTCTTC	CASSLGTSGGSEQFF
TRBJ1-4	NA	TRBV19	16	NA	TGTGCCAGTAGTCTCGGACAGCGCCCAACTAATGAAAAACTGTTTTTT	CASSLGQRPTNEKLFF
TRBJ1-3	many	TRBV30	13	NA	TGTGCCTGGAGTTGGAGCTCTGGAAACACCATATATTTT	CAWSWSSGNTIYF
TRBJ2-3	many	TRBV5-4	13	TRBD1	TGTGCCAGCGAGGACAGGTTCAAAGATACGCAGTATTTT	CASEDRFKDTQYF
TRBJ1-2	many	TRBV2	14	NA	TGTGCCAGCAGTGAAAGAGCGGGGGCGCGCGGCTACACCTTC	CASSERAGARGYTF
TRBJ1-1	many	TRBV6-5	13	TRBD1	TGTGCCAGCAGTTACTCAGGGGGCGCTGAAGCTTTCTTT	CASSYSGGAEAFF
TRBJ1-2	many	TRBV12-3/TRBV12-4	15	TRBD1	TGTGCCAGCAGTTCCAGACAGGGGATAAACTATGGCTACACCTTC	CASSSRQGINYGYTF